The 29 T cell receptor beta chains listed next were all sequenced from one sample in a study of CD8+ T cells in alopecia areata. Once RNA had been extracted, it was reverse transcribed into cDNA to act as the sequencing template. Generated by immunoSEQ multiplex PCR, the TCRdb table keeps only in-frame clones and is missing some. The sample has more than 150,000 clones, 40% to 55% seen once. Noted treatment: oral pan-JAK inhibitor, 5-10 mg twice daily. Sequenced here: CD8+ T cells sorted from blood, sampled at roughly week 53, from a patient treated with tofacitinib. These receptors came from a human donor with alopecia areata.

The chain employs TRBV6-5 and TRBJ2-3; 8 nucleotides align to TRBD1. This CDR3 has 15 amino acids. The J segment lost 2 bases and the V segment lost 4 bases, leaving 5 bases of the junction unmatched. Germline V lookup: CDR1 MNHEY, CDR2 SVGAGI. CDR3 loop: CASSWGTGDTDTQYF. In nucleotides, the CDR3 is TGTGCCAGCAGTTGGGGGACAGGAGACACAGATACGCAGTATTTT.

This clone has a single count. The rearrangement uses TRBV9 and TRBJ2-1; D is possibly TRBD2 (5 bases). V lost 6 bases and J lost 5, with 12 bases in between. There are 13 residues in the CDR3. The germline V gene encodes CDR1 SGDLS and CDR2 YYNGEE. The CDR3 bases are TGTGCCAGCAAGAGAGCGGAAAACAATGAGCAGTTCTTC. Its translation: CASKRAENNEQFF.

This clone appeared a few times. This chain uses TRBV5-6 with TRBJ2-7, with D uncertain. V was trimmed by 0 bases and J by 5 bases, leaving 6 bases between them. CDR1 and CDR2 (germline): SGHDT, YYEEEE. This CDR3 has 12 residues. In nucleotides, the CDR3 is TGTGCCAGCAGCTTGGGGGAAAACGAGCAGTACTTC. It encodes CASSLGENEQYF.

This clone was recorded a few times. The J gene is TRBJ2-6, the V gene TRBV6-6; D is unresolved. The CDR3 totals 13 residues. Germline-derived CDR1 and CDR2 are MNHNY and SVGAGI (reference sequence). V lost 7 bases to trimming and J lost 0 bases, with 4 bases between them. CDR3 protein: CASNLSGANVLTF. The CDR3 nucleotides are TGTGCCAGCAATCTCTCTGGGGCCAACGTCCTGACTTTC.

This clone has more than one count but fewer than ten. This CDR3 reads CSVGYQETQYF. CDR3 in DNA: TGCAGCGTTGGCTACCAAGAGACCCAGTACTTC. The genes are TRBV29-1 and TRBJ2-5; D call uncertain. The germline gives CDR1 SQVTM, CDR2 ANQGSEA. This CDR3 is 11 amino acids long. The V end was cut by 4 bases, the J end by 0 bases, with 3 bases between.

There are many counts of this clone. The chain links TRBV6-4 to TRBJ2-1, with 11 bases that match TRBD2. J was trimmed by 3 bases and V by 0 bases; bases with no gene match: 1. The CDR3 runs to 16 residues. Germline V gene sequence: CDR1 MRHNA, CDR2 SNTAGT. The CDR3 nucleotides are TGTGCCAGCAGTGACTCGACTAGCGGGGACTACAATGAGCAGTTCTTC. This translates into CASSDSTSGDYNEQFF.

The table lists this clone with a few counts. V gene TRBV6-5 combines with J gene TRBJ2-7; weak D call: TRBD2 (5 bases). The CDR3 is made up of 13 amino acids. In germline, CDR1 is MNHEY, CDR2 SVGAGI. Trimming left V 8 bases short and J 0 bases short, with 11 bases between. The CDR3 reads CASSRTYSYEQYF. As DNA, the CDR3 is TGTGCCAGCTCCCGGACTTACTCCTACGAGCAGTACTTC.

The chain recombines TRBV7-9 with TRBJ2-1, with D unresolved. This CDR3 comprises 12 residues. The V gene's germline CDR1 is SEHNR and CDR2 FQNEAQ (reference sequence). V lost 2 bases to trimming and J lost 4 bases, with 3 bases between them. CDR3 sequence: CASSLLYNEQFF. CDR3 nucleotide sequence: TGTGCCAGCAGCTTATTGTACAATGAGCAGTTCTTC. Full variable domain (remainder filled in from reference TRBV7-9 and TRBJ2-1): DTGVSQNPRHKITKRGQNVTFRCDPISEHNRLYWYRQTLGQGPEFLTYFQNEAQLEKSRLLSDRFSAERPKGSFSTLEIQRTEQGDSAMYLCASSLLYNEQFFGPGTRLTVL.

The chain recombines TRBV5-5 with TRBJ1-2; D unresolved. V was trimmed by 4 bases and J by 7 bases, leaving 14 bases between them. Germline assignment: CDR1 SGHKS and CDR2 YYEKEE (reference sequence). The CDR3 runs 13 residues. CDR3 loop: CASSILGGSGYTF. The CDR3 region has the DNA TGTGCCAGCAGCATTTTAGGCGGGAGTGGCTACACCTTC. The variable domain in full, with the rest retrieved from reference TRBV5-5 and TRBJ1-2, is DAGVTQSPTHLIKTRGQQVTLRCSPISGHKSVSWYQQVLGQGPQFIFQYYEKEERGRGNFPDRFSARQFPNYSSELNVNALLLGDSALYLCASSILGGSGYTFGSGTRLTVV.

This clone has more than one count but fewer than ten. V gene TRBV7-3 combines with J gene TRBJ1-1; TRBD1 might be the D (6 bases). Germline loops: CDR1 SGHTA, CDR2 FQGTGA. The CDR3 consists of 12 residues. Between the trimmed V and J ends, which lost 5 bases and 8 bases, there was a span of 12 bases. CDR3: CASSNPTGEAFF. CDR3 DNA: TGTGCCAGCAGCAACCCGACAGGAGAAGCTTTCTTT.

The chain is built from TRBV27 and TRBJ1-1; D gene ambiguous. The V and J ends lost 2 bases and 3 bases respectively, with 7 bases between them. Germline CDR1 MNHEY, CDR2 SMNVEV (reference sequence). The CDR3 runs to 13 residues. CDR3 DNA: TGTGCCAGCAGTTTAGTGTCGGACACTGAAGCTTTCTTT. This encodes CASSLVSDTEAFF.

The chain is built from TRBV7-8 and TRBJ2-5, with 7 bases fitting TRBD1. The germline V gene encodes CDR1 SGHVS and CDR2 FQNEAQ. V lost 4 bases and J lost 2; bases outside the gene matches: 4. The CDR3 totals 14 residues. CDR3 nucleotides: TGTGCCAGCAGCTCCCCGGACAGGCAAGAGACCCAGTACTTC. This translates into CASSSPDRQETQYF.

Only a few counts were recorded for this clone. This chain links TRBV14 with TRBJ1-2; 8 nucleotides line up with TRBD1. Trimming removed 1 base from V and 6 bases from J; junction bases left unmatched: 1. Germline lookup yields CDR1 SGHDN and CDR2 FVKESK. The CDR3 extends over 13 amino acids. The CDR3 spells CASSQAGGNGYTF. The CDR3 bases are TGTGCCAGCAGCCAAGCAGGGGGCAATGGCTACACCTTC.

J is TRBJ2-3 and V is TRBV4-3; no reliable D call. Germline V gives CDR1 LGHNA, CDR2 YSLEER. The CDR3 extends over 14 amino acids. Trimming pared 5 bases from V and 6 bases from J, leaving 15 bases between. CDR3: CASSSLPGRDTQYF. CDR3 DNA: TGCGCCAGCAGCTCCCTGCCCGGGCGCGATACGCAGTATTTT.

This chain connects TRBV30 to TRBJ2-2; possibly TRBD1 or TRBD2 for D (5 bases each). The CDR3 totals 15 residues. Germline CDR1 and CDR2: GTSNPN and SVGIG (reference sequence). V dropped 1 base and J dropped 2 bases, with 11 bases sitting between them. CDR3 in DNA: TGTGCCTGGAGTGGGGGGACCCTCAACACCGGGGAGCTGTTTTTT. Translated, it gives CAWSGGTLNTGELFF.

The CDR3 DNA reads TGCGCCAGCAGCATCCGGGACAGCTCCTACGAGCAGTACTTC. Encoded protein: CASSIRDSSYEQYF. The chain has TRBV5-1 and TRBJ2-7; TRBD1 agrees at 7 bases. Germline V lookup: CDR1 SGHRS, CDR2 YFSETQ. The V and J ends lost 4 bases and 0 bases, in that order; junction bases with no gene match: 4. The CDR3 is made up of 14 amino acids.

This chain joins TRBV27 and TRBJ2-1; D remains ambiguous. V was clipped by 2 bases and J by 12 bases, with 8 bases between them. Per the germline V gene, CDR1 is MNHEY and CDR2 is SMNVEV (reference sequence). This CDR3 contains 11 residues. CDR3 DNA: TGTGCCAGCAGTTTAGGTCGGGTGCAGTTCTTC. Its translation is CASSLGRVQFF.

The V and J genes are TRBV30 and TRBJ1-3; the D gene is possibly TRBD1 (6 bases). The CDR3 sequence is 15 residues long. CDR1 GTSNPN and CDR2 SVGIG come from the germline V gene (reference sequence). V gave up 3 bases and J gave up 0 bases, with 12 bases separating them. CDR3 loop: CAWSRTVISGNTIYF. The CDR3 DNA sequence: TGTGCCTGGAGCAGGACAGTGATCTCTGGAAACACCATATATTTT.

The CDR3 sequence is CASSSNSYEQYF. The CDR3 DNA sequence: TGTGCCAGCAGCTCCAACAGTTACGAGCAGTACTTC. The chain carries TRBV5-6 and TRBJ2-7; unclear D gene. The ends were cut back, 3 bases at V and 4 bases at J, with 8 bases in the middle. The CDR3 length is 12 residues. Germline CDR1 is SGHDT and CDR2 is YYEEEE.

The chain is built from TRBV5-4 and TRBJ1-1, with 9 positions matching TRBD1. Germline assignment: CDR1 SGHNT and CDR2 YYREEE (reference sequence). The CDR3 consists of 14 residues. V dropped 2 bases and J dropped 3; count of bases not matched to a gene: 2. DNA of the CDR3: TGTGCCAGCAGCTTACAGGGGGCGGACACTGAAGCTTTCTTT. Translating gives CASSLQGADTEAFF.

The V and J genes are TRBV27 and TRBJ2-7, with D perhaps assigned TRBD1 or TRBD2 (5 bases each). CDR1 is MNHEY, CDR2 SMNVEV, per germline (reference sequence). The CDR3 contains 14 residues. Trimming stripped 4 bases from V and 5 bases from J, with 15 bases between. CDR3 nucleotides: TGTGCCAGCAGTTCCAGGCGGGCAGGGAACGAGCAGTACTTC. This encodes CASSSRRAGNEQYF.

The chain's CDR3 is CASSVSRDRDNEKLFF. In nucleotides, the CDR3 is TGTGCCAGCAGCGTGAGCCGGGACAGGGATAATGAAAAACTGTTTTTT. The genes are TRBV9 and TRBJ1-4; 9 bases match TRBD1. This CDR3 contains 16 residues. Germline values: CDR1 SGDLS, CDR2 YYNGEE. Germline trimming cut 2 bases from V and 4 bases from J; bases unmatched to any gene: 6.

The chain recombines TRBV7-9 with TRBJ1-4; tentatively, D is TRBD1 (6 bases). Trimming shortened V by 5 bases and J by 7 bases, and 17 bases separated the two germline ends. The length of the CDR3 is 15 residues. In germline, CDR1 is SEHNR, CDR2 FQNEAQ (reference sequence). CDR3 nucleotides: TGTGCCAGCAGCCTCTCGGACCTCAGGGGTGAAAAACTGTTTTTT. Protein product: CASSLSDLRGEKLFF.

The chain combines TRBV29-1 with TRBJ2-7; perhaps D is TRBD1 or TRBD2 (5 bases each). V lost 7 bases to trimming and J lost 3 bases, with 10 bases between them. Looked up from germline, CDR1 is SQVTM and CDR2 is ANQGSEA. This CDR3 is built from 11 residues. The CDR3 DNA sequence: TGCAGCGCCCTTGGGGGCTACGAGCAGTACTTC. The encoded protein is CSALGGYEQYF.

This clone was detected a few times. The chain joins TRBV29-1 to TRBJ2-7; D could derive from TRBD1 or TRBD2 (6 bases each). The CDR3 length is 14 residues. Trimming shortened V by 4 bases and J by 5 bases, and 18 bases separated the two germline ends. Germline V gene lookup returns CDR1 SQVTM and CDR2 ANQGSEA. This CDR3 is CSVVLGGLKDEQYF. CDR3 in DNA: TGCAGCGTTGTTTTGGGGGGCCTAAAGGACGAGCAGTACTTC.

This clone was picked up a small number of times. V is TRBV4-2 and J is TRBJ2-7; TRBD2 aligns across 9 bases. This CDR3 has 15 amino acids. Germline CDR1 reads LGHNA; CDR2 reads YNFKEQ. V lost 1 base and J lost 4; bases outside the gene matches: 5. The CDR3 nucleotides are TGTGCCAGCAGCCAAGGCGCGGGACTAGCTTACGAGCAGTACTTC. Translated, it gives CASSQGAGLAYEQYF.

This clone turned up a few times. The chain couples TRBV27 to TRBJ1-6, with D uncertain. This CDR3 comprises 14 residues. Trimming stripped 0 bases from V and 10 bases from J, with 10 bases between. Germline values: CDR1 MNHEY, CDR2 SMNVEV (reference sequence). The CDR3 protein is CASSLSGLNSPLHF. CDR3 bases: TGTGCCAGCAGTTTATCTGGTCTCAACTCACCCCTCCACTTT.

This clone was recorded a few times. The rearrangement links TRBV23-1 to TRBJ1-6, with no clear D. TRBV23-1 is labeled an ORF, and its function is uncertain. Deletions cut 4 bases from V and 8 bases from J, with 12 bases between. The CDR3 length is 14 residues. The CDR3 DNA follows: TGCGCCAGCAGTCCCGACTTGGGCGATTCACCCCTCCACTTT. This gives the protein CASSPDLGDSPLHF.

The chain carries TRBV5-8 and TRBJ2-5; no clear D. Trimming took 3 bases from V and 2 from J, leaving 8 bases between them. The CDR3 length is 13 residues. CDR1 is SGHTS and CDR2 is YDEGEE in the germline V gene. The CDR3 bases are TGTGCCAGCAGCTACCGTTGGCAAGAGACCCAGTACTTC. It encodes CASSYRWQETQYF.